This T cell receptor (beta chain) is drawn from a study of blood T cell repertoires in COVID-19. The V gene's germline CDR1 is SEHNR and CDR2 FQNEAQ (reference sequence). There are 14 residues in the CDR3. V lost 3 bases to trimming and J lost 6 bases, with 12 bases between them. The repertoire was sequenced with immunoSEQ multiplex PCR; TCRdb's copy has only in-frame clones and lacks some. The data contain tens of thousands of clones, almost 85% of them singletons. The sample taken for sequencing was peripheral blood. The gene calls are TRBV7-9 and TRBJ2-1; D uncertain. This TCR was recovered from a woman of 80 years or more with acute or convalescent COVID-19. The CDR3 protein is CASSLVAAINEQFF. The DNA of the CDR3 is TGTGCCAGCAGCTTGGTAGCAGCAATCAATGAGCAGTTCTTC.